The rows below give T cell receptor beta chains drawn from one sample of a study of long-term antiretroviral therapy in people with HIV. Assay: immunoSEQ multiplex PCR; the TCRdb copy retains only in-frame clones and omits some. The sample consists of under 25,000 clones, about 92% of them appearing once. The sequencing here drew on unsorted PBMCs, taken 7.6 years after starting antiretroviral therapy. Receptors originate from a woman aged 40 to 50 with HIV. Each CDR3 is given with its conserved first and last residue. D genes are given only for firm matches. Clone size is stated in some rows and not others, as once, few, many or a class when expanded.

.	TRBJ1-1	TRBV5-6	.	TGTGCCAGCAGCTTGATCCGTGCGGGGGGCAGGGACACTGAAGCTTTCTTT	CASSLIRAGGRDTEAFF
.	TRBJ2-2	TRBV30	TRBD1	TGTGCCTGGAGTAAACAGGGGGTTACCGGGGAGCTGTTTTTT	CAWSKQGVTGELFF
.	TRBJ1-6	TRBV5-1	.	TGCGCCAGCAGCTTGGGGGACGGTGGGCCGGCGAATTCACCCCTCCACTTT	CASSLGDGGPANSPLHF
.	TRBJ2-2	TRBV18	.	TGTGCCAGCTCACCACAAGCACCCGGCCGAGGGACCGGGGAGCTGTTTTTT	CASSPQAPGRGTGELFF
.	TRBJ1-6	TRBV9	TRBD1	TGTGCCAGCAGCGTGATGACAGGGGGAAGTTCACCCCTCCACTTT	CASSVMTGGSSPLHF
.	TRBJ1-6	TRBV7-8	.	TGTGCCAGCAGCTTAGCGGGGGCCTTTCGAGATTCACCCCTCCACTTT	CASSLAGAFRDSPLHF
.	TRBJ2-7	TRBV4-3	.	TGCGCCAGCAGCCAGGAATTTGGTAGGGCCTACGAGCAGTACTTC	CASSQEFGRAYEQYF
.	TRBJ1-2	TRBV6-1	TRBD1	TGTGCCAGCAGTAGGGAGGGGGCGGGGGATGGCTACACCTTC	CASSREGAGDGYTF
.	TRBJ2-3	TRBV19	.	TGTGCCAGTAGTTCTGGGGGTTCTGATACGCAGTATTTT	CASSSGGSDTQYF
once	TRBJ1-3	TRBV7-9	TRBD1	TGTGCCAGCAGCTTAACAGGGGCTGGAAACACCATATATTTT	CASSLTGAGNTIYF
.	TRBJ2-7	TRBV4-3	TRBD1	TGCGCCAGCAGCCATTCCGGGACAGGGGAAACCTACGAGCAGTACTTC	CASSHSGTGETYEQYF
once	TRBJ1-3	TRBV30	.	TGTGCCTGGAACTCGGGGGGAGTCATTTCTGGAAACACCATATATTTT	CAWNSGGVISGNTIYF
few	TRBJ1-3	TRBV10-3	.	TGTGCCATCAGTGAGTCGGTTGGGGGAAGCTCTGGAAACACCATATATTTT	CAISESVGGSSGNTIYF
.	TRBJ1-1	TRBV19	.	TGTGCCAGTAGTTCCCGAGGTCGGGGCCCTGTCGCTGAAGCTTTCTTT	CASSSRGRGPVAEAFF
.	TRBJ2-5	TRBV7-9	TRBD2	TGTGCCAGCAGCGCGGGGACTAGCGGGGGCCAAGAGACCCAGTACTTC	CASSAGTSGGQETQYF
.	TRBJ2-5	TRBV4-3	TRBD2	TGCGCCAGCAGCCAAGAGCGAGCGGGGGGGCGAGAGACCCAGTACTTC	CASSQERAGGRETQYF
.	TRBJ1-2	TRBV19	.	TGTGCCAGTCTCCGGGACCCCACTAACTATGGCTACACCTTC	CASLRDPTNYGYTF
.	TRBJ1-3	TRBV5-6	TRBD1	TGTGCCAGCAGCTTTTTGGGACAGGGGACTGGAAACACCATATATTTT	CASSFLGQGTGNTIYF
.	TRBJ1-3	TRBV7-8	.	TGTGCCAGCAGCTTACGGGGCCAGGGAGGTGGAAACACCATATATTTT	CASSLRGQGGGNTIYF
.	TRBJ2-1	TRBV6-6	TRBD2	TGTGCCAGCAGTACTCCGGGACTAGCTAGCGATGAGCAGTTCTTC	CASSTPGLASDEQFF
once	TRBJ2-2	TRBV19	.	TGTGCCAGTACTCTCCGGGGGACCGGGGAGCTGTTTTTT	CASTLRGTGELFF
.	TRBJ1-2	TRBV4-1	.	TGCGCCAGCAGCCAACTACCGGGGGGCGGGGGCTACACCTTC	CASSQLPGGGGYTF
.	TRBJ1-5	TRBV6-5	TRBD1	TGTGCCAGCAGGGGACAGGGTTTTCAGCCCCAGCATTTT	CASRGQGFQPQHF